Below are 14 T cell receptor beta chains sequenced from a single sample in a study of shared clonotypes between healthy human individuals. The assay was immunoSEQ multiplex PCR, and TCRdb's table has in-frame clones only and misses some. The table shows about 380,000 clones, with 96% occurring only once. Sequenced material: memory CD8+ T cells sorted from blood. This sample's subset: CD45RO+ cells pooled with CCR7-negative TemRA cells. The receptors were sampled from a young man in good health.

The gene calls are TRBV28 and TRBJ2-3; 10 bases match TRBD2. This CDR3 is built from 17 residues. Germline lookup yields CDR1 MDHEN and CDR2 SYDVKM. V was pared by 6 bases and J by 5 bases, with 14 bases of the junction left unmatched. The CDR3, as DNA: TGTGCCAGCAGCCGACTTCTAGCGGGAGTAACGGGAGATACGCAGTATTTT. This encodes CASSRLLAGVTGDTQYF.

This clone was detected once. The chain carries TRBV5-5 and TRBJ1-3; 9 bases are a match to TRBD1. The CDR3 runs 15 residues. Germline loops: CDR1 SGHKS, CDR2 YYEKEE (reference sequence). V lost 3 bases and J lost 4; bases outside the gene matches: 5. This CDR3 reads CASSWGQGFGNTIYF. DNA for the CDR3: TGTGCCAGCAGCTGGGGACAGGGCTTCGGAAACACCATATATTTT.

The V gene is TRBV19, the J gene TRBJ2-6, with D unresolved. The V gene lost 5 bases and the J gene lost 0 bases, with 8 bases spanning the gap. Germline V gives CDR1 LNHDA, CDR2 SQIVND (reference sequence). CDR3 length: 15 amino acids. The CDR3 DNA is TGTGCCAGTAGTTCCCAGAACTCTGGGGCCAACGTCCTGACTTTC. Its translation: CASSSQNSGANVLTF. The entire variable domain, with the rest obtained from reference TRBV19 and TRBJ2-6, is as follows: DGGITQSPKYLFRKEGQNVTLSCEQNLNHDAMYWYRQDPGQGLRLIYYSQIVNDFQKGDIAEGYSVSREKKESFPLTVTSAQKNPTAFYLCASSSQNSGANVLTFGAGSRLTVL.

The chain uses TRBV4-1 and TRBJ2-3; the D gene is possibly TRBD2 (6 bases). From germline, CDR1 is MGHRA and CDR2 YSYEKL. The CDR3 has 15 residues. The germline V and J ends were trimmed by 3 bases and 6 bases, with 16 bases remaining between them. The CDR3: CASSHPGGSADTQYF. As DNA, the CDR3 is TGCGCCAGCAGCCACCCTGGAGGGAGCGCGGATACGCAGTATTTT.

The gene calls are TRBV10-2 and TRBJ2-1; a weak D match, TRBD2 (6 bases). The CDR3 is made up of 17 amino acids. CDR1 is WSHSY, CDR2 SAAADI, per germline. V lost 7 bases to trimming and J lost 6 bases, with 25 bases between them. CDR3 loop: CASTTSEGTPLGNEQFF. The CDR3 DNA is TGCGCCAGCACCACTTCAGAGGGGACTCCCCTGGGCAATGAGCAGTTCTTC.

The chain recombines TRBV29-1 with TRBJ2-2; 9 bases align to TRBD2. V dropped 3 bases and J dropped 10; count of bases not matched to a gene: 9. The germline CDR1 and CDR2 sequences are SQVTM and ANQGSEA. The CDR3 is made up of 14 amino acids. CDR3 coding DNA: TGCAGCGTTGATTGGGGACTAGCTAAAGAGGAGCTGTTTTTT. Its translation is CSVDWGLAKEELFF.

CDR3 nucleotides: TGTGCCAGTAGTATAGAGATCAGGGGGCTTGGAGCGGGAGCAGATACGCAGTATTTT. This codes for CASSIEIRGLGAGADTQYF. The genes are TRBV19 and TRBJ2-3; D may be TRBD1 or TRBD2 (8 bases each). V dropped 0 bases and J dropped 4 bases, with 23 bases sitting between them. This CDR3 region has 19 residues. Per germline, CDR1 LNHDA and CDR2 SQIVND (reference sequence).

This clone was counted a single time. This chain uses TRBV19 with TRBJ2-3; D possibly corresponds to TRBD1 (6 bases). Germline V lookup: CDR1 LNHDA, CDR2 SQIVND (reference sequence). This CDR3 is built from 15 residues. V was pared by 6 bases and J by 2 bases, with 15 bases between. In nucleotides, the CDR3 is TGTGCCAGTAGGGACAGCACTTACTTCACAGATACGCAGTATTTT. This translates into CASRDSTYFTDTQYF.

CDR3 loop: CASSLEGTEAFF. For the CDR3, the DNA is TGTGCCAGCAGCTTGGAGGGGACTGAAGCTTTCTTT. The chain has TRBV21-1 and TRBJ1-1. TRBV21-1 is shown as a pseudogene. This CDR3 comprises 12 residues.

This clone came up once. V usage is TRBV27 and J usage is TRBJ2-3; 9 bases align to TRBD2. CDR3 length equals 15 residues. V trimming: 3 bases; J trimming: 4 bases; junction bases outside the gene matches: 5. The germline V gene encodes CDR1 MNHEY and CDR2 SMNVEV (reference sequence). This CDR3 is CASSFGGRASDTQYF. For the CDR3, the DNA is TGTGCCAGCAGTTTTGGCGGGAGGGCCTCAGATACGCAGTATTTT.

CDR3 DNA sequence: TGTGCCAGCAGTGGCCCACAGGACACCGGGGAGCTGTTTTTT. It is translated as CASSGPQDTGELFF. This chain uses TRBV2 with TRBJ2-2; possibly TRBD1 for D (5 bases). Trimming took 4 bases from V and 3 from J, leaving 9 bases between them. Germline CDR1 SNHLY, CDR2 FYNNEI. There are 14 residues in the CDR3.

The chain uses TRBV11-2 and TRBJ2-1; TRBD2 might be the D (6 bases). The CDR3 runs 12 residues. With 2 bases removed from V and 12 bases from J, the gap between germline ends came to 11 bases. The germline V gene has CDR1 SGHAT and CDR2 FQNNGV. CDR3 in DNA: TGTGCCAGCAGCTTATCGGGCGGGATGCAGTTCTTC. Protein sequence: CASSLSGGMQFF.

V gene TRBV4-1 combines with J gene TRBJ1-3; TRBD1 agrees at 7 bases. V trimming: 4 bases; J trimming: 7 bases; junction bases outside the gene matches: 7. This CDR3 contains 14 residues. From germline, CDR1 is MGHRA and CDR2 YSYEKL. The CDR3, as DNA: TGCGCCAGCAGCCTCACGACAGGGTACAACACCATATATTTT. Translation gives CASSLTTGYNTIYF.

This chain uses TRBV2 with TRBJ1-5, with 8 nucleotides matching TRBD1. The CDR3 totals 15 residues. With 6 bases clipped from V and 3 bases from J, the junction kept 7 bases outside the gene matches. Germline V gene sequence: CDR1 SNHLY, CDR2 FYNNEI. CDR3 loop: CASSGQGRVNQPQHF. Written as DNA, the CDR3 is TGTGCCAGCAGCGGACAGGGAAGGGTCAATCAGCCCCAGCATTTT.